The 10 T cell receptor beta chains listed next were all sequenced from one sample in a study of metastatic and nonmetastatic thyroid tumors. TCRdb used MiXCR to call clones anew from the PCR reads. Of 50,000 to 65,000 clones detected, approximately 17% appear once; the ten largest clones hold about 2.7%. Each patient came to thyroid surgery without any prior treatment (of any kind). The material sequenced was blood. The receptors were gathered from a female donor with papillary thyroid cancer or a benign thyroid nodule (not recorded which). Some clones in this sample may be carry-over from other donors' samples.

The CDR3 loop is CAWSWGLAGDPYEQYF. The CDR3 DNA is TGTGCCTGGAGTTGGGGGCTAGCGGGAGACCCCTACGAGCAGTACTTC. The chain carries TRBV30 and TRBJ2-7; 10 bases align to TRBD2. CDR1 GTSNPN and CDR2 SVGIG come from the germline V gene (reference sequence). J was trimmed by 2 bases and V by 2 bases; bases with no gene match: 9. The CDR3 consists of 16 residues.

This clone was counted ten times or more. The chain carries TRBV6-1 and TRBJ1-5; D gene ambiguous. The CDR3 sequence is 14 residues long. Deletions cut 11 bases from V and 3 bases from J, with 17 bases between. Looked up from germline, CDR1 is MNHNS and CDR2 is SASEGT. Here the CDR3 reads CAARGYRDNQPQHF. Here the CDR3 DNA reads TGTGCCGCCCGGGGATATCGGGACAATCAGCCCCAGCATTTT.

The CDR3 reads CASSYSDILSGNTIYF. DNA of the CDR3: TGTGCCAGCAGTTACTCCGACATACTCTCTGGAAACACCATATATTTT. This rearrangement joins TRBV6-5 to TRBJ1-3; D unclear. Deletions cut 0 bases from V and 0 bases from J, with 9 bases between. This CDR3 region has 16 residues. CDR1 and CDR2 (germline): MNHEY, SVGAGI.

This clone was counted ten times or more. V usage is TRBV29-1 and J usage is TRBJ2-3, with 9 bases fitting TRBD1. CDR3 length: 14 amino acids. Trimming at V came to 7 bases and at J to 6 bases, leaving 11 bases not matched to a gene. Germline V lookup: CDR1 SQVTM, CDR2 ANQGSEA. The CDR3 nucleotides read TGCAGCGGCCGGGGCGGACAGGGGAGCGATACGCAGTATTTT. It encodes CSGRGGQGSDTQYF.

This clone was observed at least ten times. The rearrangement links TRBV6-4 to TRBJ2-3; a weak D match, TRBD2 (7 bases). V was clipped by 2 bases and J by 6 bases, with 9 bases between them. The germline V gene has CDR1 MRHNA and CDR2 SNTAGT. This CDR3 contains 13 residues. The CDR3: CASSDGGADTQYF. In nucleotides, the CDR3 is TGTGCCAGCAGTGACGGGGGGGCTGATACGCAGTATTTT.

In its sample, this clone was seen a few times. The chain carries TRBV6-5 and TRBJ2-7; 8 nucleotides align to TRBD1. This CDR3 comprises 18 residues. The ends lost 0 bases at V and 3 bases at J; junction bases unmatched: 13. The germline gives CDR1 MNHEY, CDR2 SVGAGI. The CDR3, as DNA: TGTGCCAGCAGTTACTCGGCTGTAGGACAGGGTGTTATCTACGAGCAGTACTTC. Its translation is CASSYSAVGQGVIYEQYF.

The chain employs TRBV6-1 and TRBJ1-5; D unclear. Trimming took off 9 bases at V and 9 bases at J, with 18 bases between the two ends. Germline CDR1 and CDR2: MNHNS and SASEGT. This CDR3 is built from 13 residues. The CDR3 region has the DNA TGTGCCAGAAGAATCACGGGCCCCTGGCCCCAGCATTTT. Protein sequence: CARRITGPWPQHF.

This clone showed up many times. The chain combines TRBV4-1 with TRBJ2-7; a possible D gene is TRBD2 (5 bases). Germline loops: CDR1 MGHRA, CDR2 YSYEKL. Trimming took off 1 base at V and 4 bases at J, with 11 bases between the two ends. This CDR3 region has 14 residues. CDR3 nucleotides: TGCGCCAGCAGCCAAGTCGGGGTTTCGTACGAGCAGTACTTC. As protein: CASSQVGVSYEQYF.

This chain joins TRBV9 and TRBJ1-3; D ambiguous. Germline V gives CDR1 SGDLS, CDR2 YYNGEE. With 4 bases removed from V and 0 bases from J, the gap between germline ends came to 14 bases. CDR3 length: 16 residues. In DNA form, the CDR3 reads TGTGCCAGCAGCCCTGGTGACGACTACTCTGGAAACACCATATATTTT. This sequence encodes CASSPGDDYSGNTIYF.

This clone was observed many times. The chain employs TRBV28 and TRBJ1-2; no clear D. Trimming pared 6 bases from V and 4 bases from J, leaving 12 bases between. The germline V gene has CDR1 MDHEN and CDR2 SYDVKM. The CDR3 covers 13 residues. The CDR3 DNA is TGTGCCAGCAGCCTCGGTACAGTCTATGGCTACACCTTC. Its protein product is CASSLGTVYGYTF.